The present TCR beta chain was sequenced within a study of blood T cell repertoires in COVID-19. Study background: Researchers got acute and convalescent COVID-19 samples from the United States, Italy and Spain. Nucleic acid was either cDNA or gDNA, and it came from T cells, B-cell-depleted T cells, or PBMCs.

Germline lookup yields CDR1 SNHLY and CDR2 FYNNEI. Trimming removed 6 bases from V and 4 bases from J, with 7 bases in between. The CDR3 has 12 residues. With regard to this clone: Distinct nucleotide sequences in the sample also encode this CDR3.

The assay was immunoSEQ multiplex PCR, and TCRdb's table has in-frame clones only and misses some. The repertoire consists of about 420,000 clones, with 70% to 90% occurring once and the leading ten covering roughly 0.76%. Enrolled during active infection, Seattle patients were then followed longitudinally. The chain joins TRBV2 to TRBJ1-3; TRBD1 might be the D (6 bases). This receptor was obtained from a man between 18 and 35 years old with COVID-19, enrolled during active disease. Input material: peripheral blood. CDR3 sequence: CASRDRGNTIYF. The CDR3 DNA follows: TGTGCCAGCAGGGACAGAGGAAACACCATATATTTT. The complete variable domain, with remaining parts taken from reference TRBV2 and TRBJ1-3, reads EPEVTQTPSHQVTQMGQEVILRCVPISNHLYFYWYRQILGQKVEFLVSFYNNEISEKSEIFDDQFSVERPDGSNFTLKIRSTKLEDSAMYFCASRDRGNTIYFGEGSWLTVV.